The sequence of this T cell receptor (beta chain) was determined in a study of control samples from healthy donors and cancer patients. This table comes from immunoSEQ multiplex PCR, and its TCRdb copy is limited to in-frame clones, with some not included. Of roughly 50,000 clones in the sample, roughly 96% are singletons; the top ten hold 1.5% to 2%. The sequenced sample was blood. This receptor was identified in a woman aged 25 to 39 in good health.

CDR3 coding DNA: TGCGCCAGCAGCCAAGGGGACAGGGGGCTGGCCGGGGAGCTGTTTTTT. Its protein product is CASSQGDRGLAGELFF. The chain uses TRBV4-1 and TRBJ2-2; 12 bases align to TRBD1. The trim removed 1 base at V and 6 bases at J, leaving 3 bases unmatched. CDR1 is MGHRA and CDR2 is YSYEKL in the germline V gene. CDR3 length equals 16 residues.